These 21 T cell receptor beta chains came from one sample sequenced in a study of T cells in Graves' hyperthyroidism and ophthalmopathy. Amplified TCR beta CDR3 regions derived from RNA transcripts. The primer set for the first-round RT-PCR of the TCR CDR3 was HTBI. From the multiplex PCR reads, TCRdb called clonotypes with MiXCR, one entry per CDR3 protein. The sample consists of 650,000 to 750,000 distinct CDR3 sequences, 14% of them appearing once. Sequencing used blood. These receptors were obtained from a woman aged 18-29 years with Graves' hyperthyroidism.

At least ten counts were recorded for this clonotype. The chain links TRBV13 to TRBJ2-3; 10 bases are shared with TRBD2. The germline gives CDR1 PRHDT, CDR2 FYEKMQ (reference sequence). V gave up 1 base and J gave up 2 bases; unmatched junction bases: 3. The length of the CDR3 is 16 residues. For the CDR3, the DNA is TGTGCCAGCAGCTTAGCCGGGACTAGCGACACAGATACGCAGTATTTT. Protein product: CASSLAGTSDTDTQYF.

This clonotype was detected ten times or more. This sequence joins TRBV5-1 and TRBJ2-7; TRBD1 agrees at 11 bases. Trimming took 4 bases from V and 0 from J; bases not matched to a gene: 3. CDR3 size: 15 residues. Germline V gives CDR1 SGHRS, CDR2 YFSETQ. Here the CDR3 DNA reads TGCGCCAGCAGCGCGGGGACAGGGGGCTCCTACGAGCAGTACTTC. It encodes CASSAGTGGSYEQYF.

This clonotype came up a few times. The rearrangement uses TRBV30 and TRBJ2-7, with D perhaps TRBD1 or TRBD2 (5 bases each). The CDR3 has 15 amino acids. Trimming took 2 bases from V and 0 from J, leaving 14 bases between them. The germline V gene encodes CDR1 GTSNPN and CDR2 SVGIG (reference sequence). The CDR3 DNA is TGTGCCTGGAGTATTGGGACGTTAAGCTCCTACGAGCAGTACTTC. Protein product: CAWSIGTLSSYEQYF.

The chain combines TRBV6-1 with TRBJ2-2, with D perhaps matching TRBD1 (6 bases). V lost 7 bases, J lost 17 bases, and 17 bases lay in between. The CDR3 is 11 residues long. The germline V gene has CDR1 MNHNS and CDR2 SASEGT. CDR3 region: CASNKLGASFF. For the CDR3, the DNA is TGTGCCAGCAACAAATTGGGGGCCTCTTTTTTT.

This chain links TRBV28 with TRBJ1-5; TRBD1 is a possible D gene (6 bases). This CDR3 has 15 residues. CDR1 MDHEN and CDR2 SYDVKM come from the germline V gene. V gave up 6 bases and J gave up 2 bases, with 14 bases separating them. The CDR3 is CASSLVRGGNQPQHF. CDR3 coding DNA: TGTGCCAGCAGCCTAGTGAGGGGGGGCAATCAGCCCCAGCATTTT.

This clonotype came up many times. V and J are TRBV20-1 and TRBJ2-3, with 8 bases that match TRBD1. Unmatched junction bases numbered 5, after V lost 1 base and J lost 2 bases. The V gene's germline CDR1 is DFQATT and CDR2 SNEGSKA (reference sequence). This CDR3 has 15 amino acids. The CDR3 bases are TGCAGTGCTAGAGTTGGACAGGGAGACACAGATACGCAGTATTTT. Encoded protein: CSARVGQGDTDTQYF.

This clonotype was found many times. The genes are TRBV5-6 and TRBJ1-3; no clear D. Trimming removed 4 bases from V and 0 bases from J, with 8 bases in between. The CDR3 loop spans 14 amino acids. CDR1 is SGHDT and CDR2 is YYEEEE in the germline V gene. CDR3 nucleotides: TGTGCCAGCAGCCTACTCAGCTCTGGAAACACCATATATTTT. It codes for CASSLLSSGNTIYF.

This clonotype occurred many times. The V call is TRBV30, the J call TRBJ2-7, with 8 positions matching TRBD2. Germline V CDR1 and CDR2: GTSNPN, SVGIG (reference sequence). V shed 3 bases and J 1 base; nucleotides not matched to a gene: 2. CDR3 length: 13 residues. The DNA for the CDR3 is TGTGCCTGGAGACTAGCGGTATCCTACGAGCAGTACTTC. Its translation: CAWRLAVSYEQYF.

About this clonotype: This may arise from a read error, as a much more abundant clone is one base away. In DNA form, the CDR3 reads TGTGCCAGCAGTTTAAGAGGGGGAGGGAGGAATGAAAAACTGTTTTTT. Translated: CASSLRGGGRNEKLFF. The rearrangement links TRBV28 to TRBJ1-4; D possibly corresponds to TRBD1 (6 bases). Trimming pared 2 bases from V and 5 bases from J, leaving 15 bases between. This CDR3 spans 16 amino acids. Per the germline V gene, CDR1 is MDHEN and CDR2 is SYDVKM.

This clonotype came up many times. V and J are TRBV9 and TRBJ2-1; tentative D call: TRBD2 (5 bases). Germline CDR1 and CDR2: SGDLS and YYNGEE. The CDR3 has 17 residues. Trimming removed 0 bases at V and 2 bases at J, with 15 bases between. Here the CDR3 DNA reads TGTGCCAGCAGCGTAGAGTCCAGCGGAGCCACCTACAATGAGCAGTTCTTC. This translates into CASSVESSGATYNEQFF.

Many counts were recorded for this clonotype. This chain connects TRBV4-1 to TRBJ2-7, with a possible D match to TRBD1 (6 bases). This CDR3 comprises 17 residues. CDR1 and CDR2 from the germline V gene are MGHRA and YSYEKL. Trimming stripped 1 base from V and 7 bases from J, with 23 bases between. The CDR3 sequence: CASSQVLARDNTPEQYF. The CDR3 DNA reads TGCGCCAGCAGCCAAGTTCTAGCTCGGGACAATACACCAGAGCAGTACTTC.

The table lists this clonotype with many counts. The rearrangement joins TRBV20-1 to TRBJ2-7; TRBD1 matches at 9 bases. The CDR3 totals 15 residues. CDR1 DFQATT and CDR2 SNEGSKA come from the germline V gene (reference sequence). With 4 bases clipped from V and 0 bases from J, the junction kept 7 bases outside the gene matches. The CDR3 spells CSATQGAGFSYEQYF. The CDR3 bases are TGCAGTGCTACACAGGGGGCCGGATTCTCCTACGAGCAGTACTTC.

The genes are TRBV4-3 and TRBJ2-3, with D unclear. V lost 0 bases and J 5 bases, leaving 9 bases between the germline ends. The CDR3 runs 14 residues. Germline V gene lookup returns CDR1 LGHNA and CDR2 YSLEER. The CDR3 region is CASSQDTSLDTQYF. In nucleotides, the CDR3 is TGCGCCAGCAGCCAAGATACGTCCTTAGATACGCAGTATTTT.

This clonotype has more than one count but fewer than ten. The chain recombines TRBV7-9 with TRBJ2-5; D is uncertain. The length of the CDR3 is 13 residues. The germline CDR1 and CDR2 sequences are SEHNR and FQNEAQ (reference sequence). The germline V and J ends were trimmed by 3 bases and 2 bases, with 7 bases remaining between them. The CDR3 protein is CASSFEFQETQYF. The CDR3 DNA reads TGTGCCAGCAGCTTTGAGTTTCAAGAGACCCAGTACTTC.

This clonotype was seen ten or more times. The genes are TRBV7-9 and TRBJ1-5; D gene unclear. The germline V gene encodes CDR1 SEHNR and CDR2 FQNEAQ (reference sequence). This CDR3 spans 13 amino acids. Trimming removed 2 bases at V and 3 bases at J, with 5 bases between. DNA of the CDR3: TGTGCCAGCAGCTTACATACCAATCAGCCCCAGCATTTT. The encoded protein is CASSLHTNQPQHF.

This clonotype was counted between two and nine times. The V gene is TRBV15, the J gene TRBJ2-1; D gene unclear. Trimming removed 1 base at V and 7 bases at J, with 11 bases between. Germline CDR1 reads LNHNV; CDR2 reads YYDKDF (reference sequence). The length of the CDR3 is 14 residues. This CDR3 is CATSRGRGYNEQFF. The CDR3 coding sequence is TGTGCCACCAGCAGAGGTAGAGGTTATAATGAGCAGTTCTTC.

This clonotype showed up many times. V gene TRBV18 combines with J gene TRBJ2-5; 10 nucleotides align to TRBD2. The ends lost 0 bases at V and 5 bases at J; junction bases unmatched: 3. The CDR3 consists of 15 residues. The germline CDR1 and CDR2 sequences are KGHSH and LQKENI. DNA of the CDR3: TGTGCCAGCTCACCACCTAGCGGGAGGCGGGAGACCCAGTACTTC. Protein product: CASSPPSGRRETQYF.

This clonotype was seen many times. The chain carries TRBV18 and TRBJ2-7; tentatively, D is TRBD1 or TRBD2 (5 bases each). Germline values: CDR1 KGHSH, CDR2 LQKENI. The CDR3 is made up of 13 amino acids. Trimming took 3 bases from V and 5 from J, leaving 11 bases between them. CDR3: CASSPPGRDEQYF. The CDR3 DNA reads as TGTGCCAGCTCACCCCCGGGACGGGACGAGCAGTACTTC.

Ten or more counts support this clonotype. CDR3 amino acids: CASSPLDQGGSYEQYF. The CDR3 DNA reads as TGTGCCAGCAGCCCATTGGACCAGGGAGGGTCCTACGAGCAGTACTTC. This chain joins TRBV11-2 and TRBJ2-7; 7 bases map to TRBD2. Germline loops: CDR1 SGHAT, CDR2 FQNNGV. The CDR3 covers 16 residues. J lost 1 base, V lost 5 bases, and 11 bases had no gene match.

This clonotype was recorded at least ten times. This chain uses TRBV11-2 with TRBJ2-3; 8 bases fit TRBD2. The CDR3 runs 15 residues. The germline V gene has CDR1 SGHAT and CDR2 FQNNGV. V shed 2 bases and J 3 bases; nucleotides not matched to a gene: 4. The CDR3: CASSLNSGITDTQYF. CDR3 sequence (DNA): TGTGCCAGCAGCTTAAATAGCGGGATAACAGATACGCAGTATTTT.

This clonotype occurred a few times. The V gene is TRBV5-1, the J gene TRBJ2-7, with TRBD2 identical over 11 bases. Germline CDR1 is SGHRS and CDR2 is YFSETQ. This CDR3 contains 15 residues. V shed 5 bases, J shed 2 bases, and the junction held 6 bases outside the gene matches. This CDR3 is CASRSGTSGTYEQYF. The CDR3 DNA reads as TGCGCCAGCAGGTCGGGGACTAGCGGTACCTACGAGCAGTACTTC.